One TCR beta chain is described in this entry. The germline CDR1 and CDR2 sequences are LNHDA and SQIVND (reference sequence). The CDR3 spans 19 residues. V was cut by 3 bases and J by 4 bases, with 28 bases left in between. The sample is drawn from a study of blood T cell repertoires in COVID-19. The assay was immunoSEQ multiplex PCR, and TCRdb's table has in-frame clones only and misses some. The sample yields about 270,000 clones, about 89% seen once. The specimen sequenced was peripheral blood. The V gene is TRBV19, the J gene TRBJ2-7; possible D gene TRBD2, 5 bases. This TCR was recovered from a man aged 35-49 years who had recovered from COVID-19. This chain's CDR3 is CASSIAGGPGLTPRYEQYF. CDR3 nucleotides: TGTGCCAGTAGTATCGCTGGAGGCCCGGGGTTGACACCTAGATACGAGCAGTACTTC.